This record covers a single T cell receptor beta chain. Trimming removed 6 bases at V and 0 bases at J, with 8 bases between. The germline V gene has CDR1 MNHEY and CDR2 SMNVEV (reference sequence). This CDR3 region has 13 residues. Sequencing was performed with immunoSEQ multiplex PCR; in TCRdb, only in-frame clones are kept and a portion is missing. Of 30,000 or so clones listed, approximately 86% are singletons. This record comes from a study of sequential checkpoint blockade in melanoma. Documented treatment: randomized to nivolumab then ipilimumab (arm A) or the reverse (arm B). The input for sequencing was CD8+ T cells sorted from blood (inferred from file names), taken from a patient given nivolumab and ipilimumab in sequence. The sequence was collected from a human donor with melanoma. The chain has TRBV27 and TRBJ1-1; no definite D call. CDR3 sequence (DNA): TGTGCCAGCAGCCCAGACATGAACACTGAAGCTTTCTTT. This codes for CASSPDMNTEAFF.